Sequencing of this T cell receptor (beta chain) was carried out in a study of blood T cells in healthy people across ages. The study, taken as a whole, reports: There were more naive CD4+ cells and higher diversity in long-lived donors than in aged donors.

Germline V gene lookup returns CDR1 MNHNS and CDR2 SASEGT. Trimming cost V 3 bases and J 1 base, with 10 bases left between them. The CDR3 consists of 15 residues. Turning to this clonotype: Its cognate antigen is unknown.

Next came a second PCR, run for about 6 to 12 cycles, which used a sample-barcoded 5' primer along with a J-beta primer mix. Each cDNA was tagged by a template-switch adaptor containing 12 random nucleotides. CDR3-containing paired-end reads numbered at least 2.5 million in each sample. MiXCR, run by TCRdb on the 5' RACE reads, gives a single entry per CDR3 protein. Found here are more than 650,000 distinct CDR3 sequences, over 20% of them singletons; the top ten hold about 20%. Sequenced: blood. The V call is TRBV6-1, the J call TRBJ2-1; the D is unclear. This TCR was recovered from a man between 65 and 85 years old in good health. CDR3 in amino acids: CASSDQAMSYNEQFF. CDR3 DNA: TGTGCCAGCAGTGATCAGGCTATGTCCTACAATGAGCAGTTCTTC.